These T cell receptor beta chains were read from a single sample in a study of CD8 T cells in ankylosing spondylitis. Via MiXCR, TCRdb re-called the 5' RACE reads, giving one row per CDR3 protein. The profile shows roughly 400,000 distinct CDR3 sequences, 20% to 25% of them singletons. The sample comprised blood, either unsorted or a sorted T cell fraction (not recorded which). The receptors stem from a male donor with ankylosing spondylitis. The conserved cysteine and the conserved F or W are not part of the CDR3 here. Expanded clones are given a class, and other clones once, few, many or no size at all.

TRBV7-9 . ASSRGGTDTQY
TRBV7-9 . ASSFRREFNEQF
TRBV11-1 . ASSFLAGGSTGELF
TRBV12-3/TRBV12-4 few ASSYSLDTYEQY
TRBV7-9 . ASSRQGSTQNEKLF
TRBV20-1 few SARVGGLPSALH
TRBV11-2 . ASSRGLAGAEAGELF
TRBV20-1 . CALTGHGGVGNEQF
TRBV11-3 few ASSLVAGVPNEQF
TRBV29-1 few SVFWGLDTEAF
TRBV7-9 few ASRPTGGNGYT
TRBV3-1 . ASSRGSGSTPETQY
TRBV6-1 . ASSPHGGKGSNQPQH
TRBV12-3/TRBV12-4 . ASSFRGPSYEQY
TRBV5-1 . ASSLHSAGTSGKQYYEQY